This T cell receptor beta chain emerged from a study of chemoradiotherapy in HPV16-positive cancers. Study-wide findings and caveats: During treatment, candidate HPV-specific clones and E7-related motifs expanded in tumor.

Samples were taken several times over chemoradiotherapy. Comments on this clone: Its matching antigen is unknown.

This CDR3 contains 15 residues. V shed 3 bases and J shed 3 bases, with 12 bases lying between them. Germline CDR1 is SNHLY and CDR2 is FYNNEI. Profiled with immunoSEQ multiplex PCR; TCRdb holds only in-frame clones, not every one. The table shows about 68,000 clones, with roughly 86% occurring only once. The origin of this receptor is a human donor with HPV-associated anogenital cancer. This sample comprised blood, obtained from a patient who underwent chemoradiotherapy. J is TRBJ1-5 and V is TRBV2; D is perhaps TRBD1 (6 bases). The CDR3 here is CASSDWTVNNQPQHF. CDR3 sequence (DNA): TGTGCCAGCAGTGATTGGACAGTTAACAATCAGCCCCAGCATTTT. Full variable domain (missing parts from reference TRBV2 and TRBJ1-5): EPEVTQTPSHQVTQMGQEVILRCVPISNHLYFYWYRQILGQKVEFLVSFYNNEISEKSEIFDDQFSVERPDGSNFTLKIRSTKLEDSAMYFCASSDWTVNNQPQHFGDGTRLSIL.